The clone carrying this T cell receptor (beta chain) was detected many times. The antigen is unknown. The entry originates in a study of T cell repertoires in cytomegalovirus infection. The CDR3 is 15 amino acids. The germline gives CDR1 SGHVS, CDR2 FNYEAQ. The V gene end was trimmed by 1 base and the J gene end by 6 bases; junction bases not matched to a gene: 4. TCRdb processed the reads anew with MiXCR; each CDR3 protein has one entry. This table has 900,000 to 950,000 distinct CDR3 sequences, roughly 30% appearing once. The specimen comprised cultured CD8+ T cells from PBMCs, sampled from culture after CMV antigen stimulation. This TCR came from a human donor in good health (CMV status not recorded). Some clones in this sample may be carry-over from other donors' samples. V gene TRBV7-6 combines with J gene TRBJ2-2; 8 nucleotides match TRBD2. The CDR3 spells CASSLGTSTAGELFF. CDR3 coding DNA: TGTGCCAGCAGCTTAGGGACTAGCACCGCCGGGGAGCTGTTTTTT.